Listed here are 18 T cell receptor beta chains from one sample, sequenced in a study of cytomegalovirus exposure and HLA in healthy donors. Primers: 60 Vbeta forward and 13 Jbeta reverse. Produced via immunoSEQ multiplex PCR; TCRdb's table is partial and in-frame only. The data show hundreds of thousands of clones, 70% to 85% seen once. The sequencing input was PBMCs. The receptors were gathered from a woman aged 55-70 years in good health and CMV-seropositive.

The CDR3 bases are TGCAGCGTAAGAACAGGGTTGGGCACTGAAGCTTTCTTT. Amino acids: CSVRTGLGTEAFF. This rearrangement joins TRBV29-1 to TRBJ1-1; D perhaps matches TRBD1 (6 bases). From germline, CDR1 is SQVTM and CDR2 ANQGSEA. V dropped 6 bases and J dropped 4 bases, with 15 bases sitting between them. CDR3 length: 13 residues.

The V and J genes are TRBV5-1 and TRBJ2-1; D not resolved. This CDR3 spans 12 amino acids. V gave up 2 bases and J gave up 10 bases, with 10 bases separating them. CDR1 is SGHRS, CDR2 YFSETQ, per germline. The CDR3 bases are TGCGCCAGCAGCTTCAAGCCCTCGGAGCAGTTCTTC. This codes for CASSFKPSEQFF.

The chain combines TRBV7-6 with TRBJ1-5; 9 bases agree with TRBD1. Germline CDR1 is SGHVS and CDR2 is FNYEAQ. The ends lost 5 bases at V and 1 base at J; junction bases unmatched: 6. The CDR3 runs 16 residues. CDR3 sequence: CASSPGQGISNQPQHF. The DNA of the CDR3 is TGTGCCAGCAGCCCCGGACAGGGGATAAGCAATCAGCCCCAGCATTTT.

The table lists this clone with a few counts. The chain links TRBV9 to TRBJ1-3, with D unclear. The CDR3 runs to 16 residues. The germline V gene encodes CDR1 SGDLS and CDR2 YYNGEE. Trimming removed 0 bases at V and 0 bases at J, with 10 bases between. The DNA for the CDR3 is TGTGCCAGCAGCGTAGGGAACAGCAACTCTGGAAACACCATATATTTT. As protein: CASSVGNSNSGNTIYF.

This chain connects TRBV19 to TRBJ1-1, with TRBD1 identical over 7 bases. CDR1 and CDR2 (germline): LNHDA, SQIVND (reference sequence). The junction had 13 bases not matched to a gene; V was cut back by 7 bases and J by 5 bases. The CDR3 has 15 residues. CDR3 sequence (DNA): TGTGCCAGTACCTCTCCTCGCAGGGGGAGGACTGAAGCTTTCTTT. This sequence encodes CASTSPRRGRTEAFF.

The V gene is TRBV29-1, the J gene TRBJ2-7; 12 nucleotides match TRBD2. V shed 5 bases, J shed 4 bases, and the junction held 9 bases outside the gene matches. CDR1 and CDR2 (germline): SQVTM, ANQGSEA. CDR3 length: 15 amino acids. Written as DNA, the CDR3 is TGCAGCGTTACAGAGGGAACTAGCGGGGGGTACGAGCAGTACTTC. Translation: CSVTEGTSGGYEQYF.

The V gene is TRBV7-2, the J gene TRBJ2-1; 7 nucleotides align to TRBD2. V dropped 2 bases and J dropped 10; count of bases not matched to a gene: 8. Germline CDR1 is SGHTA and CDR2 is FQGNSA. The CDR3 loop spans 14 amino acids. The CDR3 DNA reads as TGTGCCAGCAGCTTAACGAGGGAGGGCCGGGAGCAGTTCTTC. It translates to CASSLTREGREQFF.

This chain links TRBV6-6 with TRBJ1-4, with TRBD1 matching 8 bases. J gave up 2 bases and V 2 bases, and 4 bases lay outside the gene matches. The germline V gene has CDR1 MNHNY and CDR2 SVGAGI (reference sequence). The CDR3 spans 16 residues. This CDR3 is CASSYKQGVTNEKLFF. Here the CDR3 DNA reads TGTGCCAGCAGTTACAAACAGGGGGTGACTAATGAAAAACTGTTTTTT.

The chain carries TRBV5-1 and TRBJ2-3; 7 bases are shared with TRBD1. Germline V CDR1 and CDR2: SGHRS, YFSETQ. The length of the CDR3 is 16 residues. V gave up 4 bases and J gave up 0 bases; unmatched junction bases: 8. CDR3 residues: CASSPPGTASTDTQYF. CDR3 DNA: TGCGCCAGCAGCCCCCCCGGGACAGCTAGCACAGATACGCAGTATTTT.

The chain is built from TRBV6-1 and TRBJ2-3; the match to TRBD2 covers 13 bases. This CDR3 region has 15 residues. V was pared by 4 bases and J by 5 bases, with 3 bases of the junction left unmatched. The V gene's germline CDR1 is MNHNS and CDR2 SASEGT. The DNA of the CDR3 is TGTGCCAGCAGTGGTACTAGCGGGGGGGTAGATACGCAGTATTTT. Protein: CASSGTSGGVDTQYF.

The rearrangement joins TRBV28 to TRBJ2-2; 7 positions match TRBD1. With V trimmed by 7 bases and J by 3 bases, 8 bases remained unmatched. This CDR3 region has 15 residues. Per the germline V gene, CDR1 is MDHEN and CDR2 is SYDVKM. This CDR3 reads CASIEGAWDTGELFF. The CDR3, as DNA: TGTGCCAGCATCGAGGGGGCATGGGACACCGGGGAGCTGTTTTTT.

This chain links TRBV10-3 with TRBJ2-1; the match to TRBD2 covers 13 bases. Germline CDR1 is ENHRY and CDR2 is SYGVKD. Germline trimming cut 6 bases from V and 4 bases from J; bases unmatched to any gene: 3. The CDR3 has 15 amino acids. CDR3 region: CAISQTSGGYNEQFF. Written as DNA, the CDR3 is TGTGCCATCAGCCAGACTAGCGGGGGGTACAATGAGCAGTTCTTC.

The chain links TRBV29-1 to TRBJ2-7, with 7 positions matching TRBD1. This CDR3 spans 13 amino acids. In germline, CDR1 is SQVTM, CDR2 ANQGSEA. Trimming at V came to 4 bases and at J to 1 base, leaving 4 bases not matched to a gene. The CDR3 loop is CSVGGGRSYEQYF. CDR3 coding DNA: TGCAGCGTTGGAGGGGGCAGGTCCTACGAGCAGTACTTC.

This clone was counted a single time. V gene TRBV6-5 combines with J gene TRBJ2-1; 15 bases fit TRBD2. The junction had 1 base not matched to a gene; V was cut back by 3 bases and J by 4 bases. The germline CDR1 and CDR2 sequences are MNHEY and SVGAGI. The CDR3 runs 16 residues. CDR3: CASSYGTSGGYNEQFF. CDR3 DNA: TGTGCCAGCAGTTATGGGACTAGCGGGGGGTACAATGAGCAGTTCTTC.

The chain employs TRBV5-1 and TRBJ2-3; TRBD1 might be the D (5 bases). CDR3 length: 15 residues. V shed 5 bases and J shed 0 bases, with 13 bases lying between them. CDR1 is SGHRS and CDR2 is YFSETQ in the germline V gene. The CDR3 DNA is TGCGCCAGCAGAAGAGGAGACAGAAGCACAGATACGCAGTATTTT. This sequence encodes CASRRGDRSTDTQYF.

V usage is TRBV30 and J usage is TRBJ1-5, with TRBD1 matching over 9 bases. Germline V gene lookup returns CDR1 GTSNPN and CDR2 SVGIG (reference sequence). CDR3 size: 17 residues. After removal of 2 bases from V and 3 bases from J, the junction contained 11 bases not matched to a gene. The CDR3: CAWSPTTGTGYNQPQHF. In DNA, the CDR3 is TGTGCCTGGAGTCCGACCACCGGGACAGGGTACAATCAGCCCCAGCATTTT.

The chain recombines TRBV19 with TRBJ2-5, with 8 bases identical to TRBD2. Germline assignment: CDR1 LNHDA and CDR2 SQIVND (reference sequence). The V gene end was trimmed by 10 bases and the J gene end by 5 bases; junction bases not matched to a gene: 15. The CDR3 is made up of 15 amino acids. The CDR3 sequence: CATCRSGSLTETQYF. The DNA of the CDR3 is TGTGCCACGTGCCGGAGCGGGAGCTTAACGGAGACCCAGTACTTC. The full variable domain, with the rest looked up from reference TRBV19 and TRBJ2-5, is DGGITQSPKYLFRKEGQNVTLSCEQNLNHDAMYWYRQDPGQGLRLIYYSQIVNDFQKGDIAEGYSVSREKKESFPLTVTSAQKNPTAFYLCATCRSGSLTETQYFGPGTRLLVL.

The chain employs TRBV27 and TRBJ1-4, with 7 bases aligning to TRBD1. The germline CDR1 and CDR2 sequences are MNHEY and SMNVEV (reference sequence). After removal of 5 bases from V and 4 bases from J, the junction contained 16 bases not matched to a gene. CDR3 size: 18 residues. The CDR3 coding sequence is TGTGCCAGCAGTCGATTCCGGGACAGTCCTAGCAGTAATGAAAAACTGTTTTTT. Translation: CASSRFRDSPSSNEKLFF.